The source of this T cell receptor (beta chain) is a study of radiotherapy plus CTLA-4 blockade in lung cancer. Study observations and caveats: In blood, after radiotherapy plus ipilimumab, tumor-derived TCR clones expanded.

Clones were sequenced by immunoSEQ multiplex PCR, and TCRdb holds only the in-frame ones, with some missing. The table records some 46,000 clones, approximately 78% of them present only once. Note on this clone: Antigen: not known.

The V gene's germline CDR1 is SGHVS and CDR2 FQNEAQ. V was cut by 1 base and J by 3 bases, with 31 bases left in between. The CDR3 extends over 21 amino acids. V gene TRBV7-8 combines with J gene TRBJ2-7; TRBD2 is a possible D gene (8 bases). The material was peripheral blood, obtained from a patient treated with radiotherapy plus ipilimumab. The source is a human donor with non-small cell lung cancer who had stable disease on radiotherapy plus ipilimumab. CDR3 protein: CASSLEGLTGSLAGPLYEQYF. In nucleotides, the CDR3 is TGTGCCAGCAGCTTAGAGGGGTTGACAGGGTCGCTAGCGGGTCCCCTCTACGAGCAGTACTTC.